The clone carrying this TCR beta chain has only one observation. Its antigen is not identified. These data belong to a study of shared clonotypes between healthy human individuals. In the study overall: The plates for each donor numbered three CD4 naive, three CD4 memory, two CD8 naive and one CD8 memory. Overall study results and limits: Across subsets, estimated richness was generally greater for naive than for memory populations.

Positive CCR7 selection of CD45RO-negative cells yielded the naive CD8 cells, and terminally differentiated effector memory CD45RA+ cells were excluded. V was shortened by 4 bases and J by 3 bases, with 15 bases between the two germline ends. CDR3 length: 15 residues. In germline, CDR1 is SGHVS, CDR2 FNYEAQ. The table came from immunoSEQ multiplex PCR; TCRdb's copy has only in-frame clones and leaves some out. The sample shows more than 550,000 clones, just over 90% of them seen only once. The clonotype was recovered from a man aged 25 to 40 in good health. The chain couples TRBV7-6 to TRBJ1-1, with D tentatively TRBD1 (6 bases). The specimen was naive CD8+ T cells sorted from blood. This chain's CDR3 is CASSSRGGSYTEAFF. CDR3 bases: TGTGCCAGCAGCTCCCGTGGGGGCAGCTACACTGAAGCTTTCTTT.